Presented here are 8 T cell receptor beta chains from one specimen sequenced in a study of beta chain features in type 1 diabetes. What was sequenced were expressed TCRB transcripts, since all of the isolated RNA had been reverse transcribed. Here immunoSEQ multiplex PCR was the method, and the copy in TCRdb shows in-frame clones only, minus some. This sample has about 620,000 clones, with 15% to 17% found just once. What was sequenced was naive CD4+ T cells from blood. These receptor sequences come from a man in his late teens or twenties in good health.

This clone was detected only a few times. This chain links TRBV30 with TRBJ1-2, with D maybe TRBD1 (5 bases). Germline V CDR1 and CDR2: GTSNPN, SVGIG (reference sequence). V lost 2 bases and J 5 bases, leaving 18 bases between the germline ends. The CDR3 is made up of 15 amino acids. CDR3 region: CAWSLRGQGIYGYTF. The CDR3 DNA sequence: TGTGCCTGGAGTCTACGCGGTCAGGGAATTTATGGCTACACCTTC. Full variable domain (outside the CDR3, taken from reference TRBV30 and TRBJ1-2): SQTIHQWPATLVQPVGSPLSLECTVEGTSNPNLYWYRQAAGRGLQLLFYSVGIGQISSEVPQNLSASRPQDRQFILSSKKLLLSDSGFYLCAWSLRGQGIYGYTFGSGTRLTVV.

The chain joins TRBV29-1 to TRBJ1-2; D remains unclear. Trimming cost V 7 bases and J 8 bases, with 17 bases left between them. The CDR3 runs to 12 residues. Germline values: CDR1 SQVTM, CDR2 ANQGSEA. CDR3 DNA: TGCAGCGCCGATAGGTCTGCCGGGGGCTACACCTTC. Residues: CSADRSAGGYTF.

The rearrangement uses TRBV2 and TRBJ2-7; D is perhaps TRBD2 (6 bases). Trimming removed 7 bases from V and 4 bases from J, with 23 bases in between. CDR1 is SNHLY, CDR2 FYNNEI, per germline. The CDR3 has 16 residues. The CDR3 DNA is TGTGCCAGCATGAAAGGGTATTTGGCGGGGCTATACGAGCAGTACTTC. Protein product: CASMKGYLAGLYEQYF.

The chain joins TRBV7-2 to TRBJ1-1; 8 bases align to TRBD1. J was trimmed by 10 bases and V by 3 bases; bases with no gene match: 7. The CDR3 covers 13 residues. In germline, CDR1 is SGHTA, CDR2 FQGNSA. The CDR3 protein is CASSFGQGLAAFF. CDR3 DNA: TGTGCCAGCAGCTTCGGACAGGGACTAGCAGCTTTCTTT.

There are a few counts of this clone. The rearrangement links TRBV5-4 to TRBJ2-3, with TRBD1 as a possible D gene (5 bases). Germline V gene data show CDR1 as SGHNT and CDR2 as YYREEE (reference sequence). The CDR3 runs to 15 residues. V was shortened by 3 bases and J by 3 bases, with 14 bases between the two germline ends. The CDR3 DNA is TGTGCCAGCAGCTCCCCGACAGTTCGGACAGATACGCAGTATTTT. Protein: CASSSPTVRTDTQYF.

The chain joins TRBV10-3 to TRBJ2-2; TRBD1 matches at 7 bases. The V gene's germline CDR1 is ENHRY and CDR2 SYGVKD. V lost 6 bases, J lost 3 bases, and 4 bases stayed unmatched. The length of the CDR3 is 14 residues. In DNA, the CDR3 is TGTGCCATCAGGCCTACAGGGGACACCGGGGAGCTGTTTTTT. It encodes CAIRPTGDTGELFF.

The V and J genes are TRBV7-8 and TRBJ1-1, with D maybe TRBD1 (5 bases). Germline V gives CDR1 SGHVS, CDR2 FQNEAQ. Trimming left V 2 bases short and J 4 bases short, with 14 bases between. The CDR3 extends over 15 amino acids. The CDR3 nucleotides read TGTGCCAGCAGCTTAAATCGGGGGTTCAGCACTGAAGCTTTCTTT. Its translation is CASSLNRGFSTEAFF. The variable domain in full, with the rest retrieved from reference TRBV7-8 and TRBJ1-1, is GAGVSQSPRYKVAKRGQDVALRCDPISGHVSLFWYQQALGQGPEFLTYFQNEAQLDKSGLPSDRFFAERPEGSVSTLKIQRTQQEDSAVYLCASSLNRGFSTEAFFGQGTRLTVV.

This clone was counted a few times. The V gene is TRBV5-1, the J gene TRBJ1-5; 7 bases are shared with TRBD1. V was clipped by 2 bases and J by 4 bases; unmatched bases: 6. The CDR3 covers 15 residues. The germline V gene has CDR1 SGHRS and CDR2 YFSETQ. The CDR3 sequence is CASSLTGVKNQPQHF. DNA of the CDR3: TGCGCCAGCAGCTTAACAGGGGTAAAAAATCAGCCCCAGCATTTT.